The TCR beta chain described here comes from a study of T-cell memory formation after mild COVID-19. The CDR3 extends over 14 amino acids. Germline CDR1 and CDR2: SGHRS and YFSETQ. Between the trimmed V and J ends, which lost 4 bases and 3 bases, there was a span of 13 bases. This clonotype was counted a few times. TCRdb reprocessed the 5' RACE reads with MiXCR, giving one entry per CDR3 protein. The sample lists approximately 260,000 distinct CDR3 sequences, about 16% seen once, with around a fifth in the top ten. The sequenced material came from PBMCs or a T cell subset sorted from them (not recorded which). This chain connects TRBV5-1 to TRBJ1-2; tentative D call: TRBD1 (5 bases). The source is a man younger than 30 who had mild COVID-19 (a few samples of this study predate the infection). Cell type and time point are not known. As DNA, the CDR3 is TGCGCCAGCAGCCCAAGGCTACAGGACTATGGCTACACCTTC. Amino acids: CASSPRLQDYGYTF.